The 2 T cell receptor beta chains below come from one sample, sequenced in a study of CD8+CD57+ T cells in acquired aplastic anemia. Both TCR beta VDJ combination and CDR3 sequence profiling were carried out. Genomic DNA was the template for this profiling. TCRdb re-analysed the reads in MiXCR, keeping a single row per CDR3 protein. The sample gives 150,000 to 200,000 distinct CDR3 sequences, roughly 40% of which show up once; 1.1% is in the top ten. The sequenced sample consisted of sorted CD4+, CD8+, or CD8+CD57+ T cells (not recorded which) from PBMCs. The receptor source for this set is a human donor in good health.

Concerning this clonotype itself: This clone may be a read error of a much larger clone one base away. The rearrangement joins TRBV11-1 to TRBJ2-3; TRBD1 aligns across 9 bases. The DNA end favors TRBJ2-2, so the J call may be wrong. The germline V gene has CDR1 SGHAT and CDR2 FQDESV (reference sequence). This CDR3 region has 15 residues. The CDR3 DNA sequence: TGTGCCAGCAGCCCGAGGGACAGGGAGACCGGGGAGCTGTTTTTT. Translated, it gives CASSPRDRETGELFF.

The gene calls are TRBV19 and TRBJ2-5, with D possibly matching TRBD1 (6 bases). The CDR3 loop spans 14 amino acids. CDR1 and CDR2 (germline): LNHDA, SQIVND (reference sequence). V was cut by 5 bases and J by 2 bases, with 12 bases left in between. The CDR3 sequence is CASSPRTEQETQYF. In DNA form, the CDR3 reads TGTGCCAGTAGTCCCCGGACAGAGCAAGAGACCCAGTACTTC.